One sample yielded the 30 T cell receptor beta chains listed below, sequenced in a study of T cell repertoires in cytomegalovirus infection. TCRdb reprocessed the reads with MiXCR, giving one entry per CDR3 protein. This table has roughly 87,000 distinct CDR3 sequences, 25% to 30% appearing once. For these receptors, no antigen is known. The sequenced sample was CD8+ T cells from cultured PBMCs, obtained from culture after CMV antigen stimulation. Receptors were obtained from a human donor in good health (CMV status not recorded). Some clones in this sample may be carry-over from other donors' samples.

The V call is TRBV13, the J call TRBJ2-5; 7 bases line up with TRBD1. The J segment lost 2 bases and the V segment lost 5 bases, leaving 8 bases of the junction unmatched. Germline CDR1 PRHDT, CDR2 FYEKMQ (reference sequence). The CDR3 is 15 amino acids. The CDR3 nucleotides are TGTGCCAGCAGCCACCGACAGGGACGACAAGAGACCCAGTACTTC. It is translated as CASSHRQGRQETQYF.

This clonotype showed up just a few times. The V and J genes are TRBV6-4 and TRBJ1-1; the D is unclear. V was shortened by 2 bases and J by 5 bases, with 12 bases between the two germline ends. The V gene's germline CDR1 is MRHNA and CDR2 SNTAGT. CDR3 length: 14 residues. DNA for the CDR3: TGTGCCAGCAGTGACGTTTTCGCGGGGACTGAAGCTTTCTTT. Its translation: CASSDVFAGTEAFF.

There are a few counts of this clonotype. This chain links TRBV19 with TRBJ2-1; TRBD2 is a possible D gene (6 bases). Per germline, CDR1 LNHDA and CDR2 SQIVND (reference sequence). The CDR3 spans 14 residues. With 5 bases removed from V and 7 bases from J, the gap between germline ends came to 15 bases. The CDR3 loop is CASSLSVEGNEQFF. The CDR3 bases are TGTGCCAGTAGTTTATCGGTGGAGGGGAATGAGCAGTTCTTC.

This clonotype was observed at least ten times. The chain joins TRBV7-2 to TRBJ2-2; possibly TRBD1 for D (5 bases). With 5 bases removed from V and 3 bases from J, the gap between germline ends came to 10 bases. The length of the CDR3 is 14 residues. CDR1 is SGHTA and CDR2 is FQGNSA in the germline V gene. The CDR3 here is CASSHDSYTGELFF. CDR3 in DNA: TGTGCCAGCAGCCACGACAGTTACACCGGGGAGCTGTTTTTT. The full variable domain, its missing parts supplied by reference TRBV7-2 and TRBJ2-2, is GAGVSQSPSNKVTEKGKDVELRCDPISGHTALYWYRQSLGQGLEFLIYFQGNSAPDKSGLPSDRFSAERTGGSVSTLTIQRTQQEDSAVYLCASSHDSYTGELFFGEGSRLTVL.

The V call is TRBV18, the J call TRBJ2-7, with D perhaps given as TRBD1 or TRBD2 (5 bases each). The CDR3 consists of 13 residues. Germline V gives CDR1 KGHSH, CDR2 LQKENI. Trimming removed 10 bases at V and 0 bases at J, with 13 bases between. Here the CDR3 reads CATRDGASYEQYF. CDR3 coding DNA: TGTGCCACCCGGGACGGAGCCTCCTACGAGCAGTACTTC.

This chain uses TRBV20-1 with TRBJ2-7; 14 positions agree with TRBD2. Germline loops: CDR1 DFQATT, CDR2 SNEGSKA (reference sequence). The CDR3 is 14 amino acids. The CDR3 spells CSGLAGGSAREQYF. CDR3 in DNA: TGCAGCGGACTAGCGGGGGGCTCCGCTCGGGAGCAGTACTTC.

The chain recombines TRBV2 with TRBJ1-5; 12 bases are shared with TRBD1. V shed 3 bases, J shed 5 bases, and the junction held 2 bases outside the gene matches. CDR3 size: 15 residues. Germline V gene sequence: CDR1 SNHLY, CDR2 FYNNEI. CDR3 DNA sequence: TGTGCCAGCAGTGAGGGGACAGGGGGCCATCAGCCCCAGCATTTT. This encodes CASSEGTGGHQPQHF.

This clonotype was seen repeatedly, ten times or more. The V and J genes are TRBV28 and TRBJ1-2; D gene unclear. Germline V CDR1 and CDR2: MDHEN, SYDVKM. Trimming took 1 base from V and 7 from J, leaving 13 bases between them. The CDR3 length is 14 residues. The CDR3 coding sequence is TGTGCCAGCAGTTTATCCGGGCATCCCCTTGGCTACACCTTC. It is translated as CASSLSGHPLGYTF.

The gene calls are TRBV7-6 and TRBJ1-2; perhaps TRBD1 as D (6 bases). With 0 bases removed from V and 8 bases from J, the gap between germline ends came to 13 bases. The CDR3 is made up of 14 amino acids. Germline CDR1 is SGHVS and CDR2 is FNYEAQ. The CDR3 region has the DNA TGTGCCAGCAGCTTAGCGGGGCAGGGGCGCGGCTACACCTTC. It yields the protein CASSLAGQGRGYTF.

The J gene is TRBJ1-2, the V gene TRBV27; TRBD1 matches at 7 bases. This CDR3 has 17 residues. Germline CDR1 is MNHEY and CDR2 is SMNVEV (reference sequence). J gave up 6 bases and V 0 bases, and 13 bases lay outside the gene matches. The CDR3 region is CASSLSVTGAGGDGYTF. Written as DNA, the CDR3 is TGTGCCAGCAGTTTATCAGTCACGGGGGCAGGGGGTGATGGCTACACCTTC.

This rearrangement joins TRBV7-2 to TRBJ1-2; 12 bases map to TRBD1. The CDR3 length is 17 residues. Germline V gene sequence: CDR1 SGHTA, CDR2 FQGNSA. After removal of 1 base from V and 5 bases from J, the junction contained 8 bases not matched to a gene. The CDR3 sequence is CASSLGRGTGGRYGYTF. The CDR3 DNA reads as TGTGCCAGCAGCTTAGGGAGAGGGACAGGGGGCAGATATGGCTACACCTTC.

The genes are TRBV7-2 and TRBJ1-1; D is possibly TRBD1 (6 bases). V lost 5 bases and J lost 5, with 18 bases in between. The CDR3 totals 15 residues. Germline V gene lookup returns CDR1 SGHTA and CDR2 FQGNSA. CDR3 protein: CASSLNRVGTTEAFF. The CDR3 region has the DNA TGTGCCAGCAGCCTAAACAGGGTAGGGACTACTGAAGCTTTCTTT.

This clonotype showed up many times. V and J are TRBV27 and TRBJ2-7; tentative D call: TRBD1 (7 bases). Trimming pared 6 bases from V and 5 bases from J, leaving 14 bases between. Per germline, CDR1 MNHEY and CDR2 SMNVEV (reference sequence). The CDR3 length is 13 residues. This CDR3 reads CASSQGGPNEQYF. CDR3 nucleotide sequence: TGTGCCAGCAGCCAGGGGGGACCGAACGAGCAGTACTTC.

V gene TRBV7-3 combines with J gene TRBJ2-5; D remains ambiguous. The V end was cut by 2 bases, the J end by 0 bases, with 7 bases between. The CDR3 loop spans 14 amino acids. CDR1 is SGHTA and CDR2 is FQGTGA in the germline V gene. The CDR3 sequence: CASSLGSNQETQYF. CDR3 in DNA: TGTGCCAGCAGCTTAGGCTCTAACCAAGAGACCCAGTACTTC.

The rearrangement joins TRBV7-2 to TRBJ2-7; possible D gene TRBD1, 5 bases. The germline V gene has CDR1 SGHTA and CDR2 FQGNSA. CDR3 size: 14 residues. The V gene lost 1 base and the J gene lost 0 bases, with 7 bases spanning the gap. Written as DNA, the CDR3 is TGTGCCAGCAGCTTAGGGACATACTCCTACGAGCAGTACTTC. It yields the protein CASSLGTYSYEQYF.

The chain has TRBV19 and TRBJ2-3, with a tentative D call TRBD1 (6 bases). The length of the CDR3 is 12 residues. V shed 5 bases and J shed 6 bases, with 9 bases lying between them. The germline gives CDR1 LNHDA, CDR2 SQIVND (reference sequence). The CDR3 loop reads CASSWGRDTQYF. CDR3 in DNA: TGTGCCAGTAGTTGGGGGCGGGATACGCAGTATTTT.

This clonotype has more than one count but fewer than ten. The V and J genes are TRBV24-1 and TRBJ1-5, with a possible D match to TRBD1 (6 bases). CDR3 length: 14 residues. Germline CDR1 and CDR2: KGHDR and SFDVKD. Trimming shortened V by 3 bases and J by 4 bases, and 9 bases separated the two germline ends. CDR3 sequence (DNA): TGTGCCACCAGTGATGGGACAAATAATCAGCCCCAGCATTTT. Protein sequence: CATSDGTNNQPQHF.

Concerning this clonotype: A read error may explain this, as a much larger clone is one base away. The CDR3 carries no conserved terminal phenylalanine or tryptophan, so it likely arises from a read error. This sequence joins TRBV7-4 and TRBJ1-6, with a tentative D call TRBD1 (6 bases). The CDR3 totals 16 residues. V was pared by 1 base and J by 2 bases, with 9 bases between. Germline V gene sequence: CDR1 SGHVT, CDR2 SQSDAQ. The CDR3 DNA sequence: TGTGCCAGCAGCTTAGACAGGGTCCCCTATAATTCACCCCTCCACTAT. It is translated as CASSLDRVPYNSPLHY.

In regard to this clonotype: Being one base from a much bigger clone, this may be a read error. The chain carries TRBV5-6 and TRBJ2-5, with D possibly being TRBD1 or TRBD2 (5 bases each). The CDR3 runs 14 residues. The germline V gene encodes CDR1 SGHDT and CDR2 YYEEEE. For the CDR3, the DNA is TGTGCCAGCAGCGCTGGACGGGGCCAAGAGACCCGGTACTTC. Its translation: CASSAGRGQETRYF. Looking up the rest from reference TRBV5-6 and TRBJ2-5 gives the full variable domain: DAGVTQSPTHLIKTRGQQVTLRCSPKSGHDTVSWYQQALGQGPQFIFQYYEEEERQRGNFPDRFSGHQFPNYSSELNVNALLLGDSALYLCASSAGRGQETRYFGPGTRLLVL.

The chain carries TRBV19 and TRBJ2-7; perhaps TRBD1 as D (5 bases). The CDR3 contains 14 residues. Germline lookup yields CDR1 LNHDA and CDR2 SQIVND (reference sequence). V lost 3 bases, J lost 4 bases, and 13 bases lay in between. The CDR3 DNA sequence: TGTGCCAGTAGTATCGGGCAGGGCCAGTACGAGCAGTACTTC. Translation: CASSIGQGQYEQYF. Full variable domain (rest looked up from reference TRBV19 and TRBJ2-7): DGGITQSPKYLFRKEGQNVTLSCEQNLNHDAMYWYRQDPGQGLRLIYYSQIVNDFQKGDIAEGYSVSREKKESFPLTVTSAQKNPTAFYLCASSIGQGQYEQYFGPGTRLTVT.

This clonotype has at least ten counts. This chain connects TRBV20-1 to TRBJ2-2, with 9 bases matching TRBD2. CDR3 length: 16 amino acids. Germline V gene lookup returns CDR1 DFQATT and CDR2 SNEGSKA (reference sequence). V lost 6 bases to trimming and J lost 6 bases; unmatched junction nucleotides: 14. CDR3 amino acids: CSAPQPSGVYSGELFF. In nucleotides, the CDR3 is TGCAGTGCCCCTCAGCCTAGCGGGGTCTACTCCGGGGAGCTGTTTTTT.

This clonotype has more than one count but fewer than ten. J is TRBJ1-5 and V is TRBV6-1; D is uncertain. The V gene lost 3 bases and the J gene lost 9 bases, with 12 bases spanning the gap. The CDR3 has 13 amino acids. Germline V gives CDR1 MNHNS, CDR2 SASEGT. Written as DNA, the CDR3 is TGTGCCAGCAGTGACTGGGCTGATGCGCCCCAGCATTTT. It yields the protein CASSDWADAPQHF.

This clonotype has ten or more counts. The gene calls are TRBV6-5 and TRBJ2-3, with 8 bases matching TRBD2. The V gene's germline CDR1 is MNHEY and CDR2 SVGAGI. The CDR3 has 15 amino acids. V trimming: 2 bases; J trimming: 2 bases; junction bases outside the gene matches: 3. The CDR3 is CASSYEAGDTDTQYF. CDR3 in DNA: TGTGCCAGCAGTTACGAAGCGGGGGACACAGATACGCAGTATTTT.

This clonotype was picked up a small number of times. The chain couples TRBV6-2 or TRBV6-3 to TRBJ2-7, with D perhaps matching TRBD1 or TRBD2 (5 bases each). This CDR3 region has 14 residues. V was cut by 3 bases and J by 5 bases, with 14 bases left in between. The germline gives CDR1 MNHEY, CDR2 SVGEGT. The CDR3 nucleotides read TGTGCCAGCAGTTATGAGGGGTCTAGGGACGAGCAGTACTTC. It specifies CASSYEGSRDEQYF.

This clonotype was seen repeatedly, ten times or more. The genes are TRBV28 and TRBJ1-3; D may be TRBD1 (5 bases). Deletions cut 2 bases from V and 0 bases from J, with 8 bases between. Germline CDR1 MDHEN, CDR2 SYDVKM. This CDR3 region has 15 residues. CDR3 nucleotides: TGTGCCAGCAGTTTAGAGGGGCACTCTGGAAACACCATATATTTT. Translation: CASSLEGHSGNTIYF.

This clonotype showed up many times. This chain links TRBV3-1 with TRBJ1-2; D may be TRBD1 (6 bases). V lost 4 bases and J 8 bases, leaving 11 bases between the germline ends. This CDR3 has 12 amino acids. Germline values: CDR1 LGHDT, CDR2 YNNKEL (reference sequence). The CDR3: CASSPPTGGYTF. CDR3 nucleotide sequence: TGTGCCAGCAGCCCCCCCACAGGGGGCTACACCTTC.

Here the CDR3 reads CASSSSQGFEQFF. The CDR3 DNA sequence: TGTGCCAGCAGTTCCTCTCAGGGGTTTGAGCAGTTCTTC. The chain links TRBV27 to TRBJ2-1; tentatively, D is TRBD1 (6 bases). This CDR3 contains 13 residues. Trimming removed 4 bases at V and 9 bases at J, with 13 bases between. In germline, CDR1 is MNHEY, CDR2 SMNVEV (reference sequence).

J is TRBJ2-1 and V is TRBV27; TRBD1 is a possible D gene (7 bases). The CDR3 runs to 16 residues. From germline, CDR1 is MNHEY and CDR2 SMNVEV (reference sequence). V lost 11 bases, J lost 4 bases, and 24 bases lay in between. The CDR3: CAAGGGTGDRYNEQFF. The CDR3 region has the DNA TGTGCCGCCGGGGGAGGAACAGGGGATCGATACAATGAGCAGTTCTTC.

At least ten counts were recorded for this clonotype. The chain is built from TRBV7-8 and TRBJ2-2; TRBD2 is a possible D gene (6 bases). V lost 2 bases, J lost 3 bases, and 7 bases lay in between. CDR3 size: 14 residues. Germline CDR1 and CDR2: SGHVS and FQNEAQ. CDR3 in DNA: TGTGCCAGCAGCTTACGGAGGGACACCGGGGAGCTGTTTTTT. This encodes CASSLRRDTGELFF.

This clonotype was seen only a few times. This CDR3 is CASSPLGEGSLTDTQYF. Written as DNA, the CDR3 is TGTGCCAGCAGCCCACTCGGGGAGGGGTCACTCACAGATACGCAGTATTTT. The chain recombines TRBV7-8 with TRBJ2-3; 7 positions match TRBD2. V was pared by 5 bases and J by 2 bases, with 13 bases of the junction left unmatched. Germline CDR1 and CDR2: SGHVS and FQNEAQ. The CDR3 contains 17 residues.